This T cell receptor beta chain was recovered during a study of Ad26.COV2.S vaccination and SARS-CoV-2 variants. Study-wide background: Administration of Ad26.COV2.S was intramuscular, either once or twice 56 days apart.

Noted treatment: around 19 received Ad26.COV2.S at low or high dose, single or two shots; 5 received placebo; per-sample allocation not given. Day 63 following the first vaccine or placebo injection was when the samples were taken. This Boston cohort included adults aged 18-55 years. Study findings and constraints: Total T cell responses were possibly underestimated by TCR breadth and depth analyses. Responses of spike-specific T cells (both CD8+ and CD4+) reportedly showed substantial breadth after vaccination.

Germline CDR1 and CDR2: SEHNR and FQNEAQ (reference sequence). The CDR3 contains 16 residues. V lost 0 bases, J lost 10 bases, and 11 bases stayed unmatched. TCRdb's copy holds only in-frame clones and misses some; the assay was immunoSEQ multiplex PCR. The sample shows around 400,000 clones, over 75% of them seen only once. This clone came up a few times. The target antigen is unknown. The chain combines TRBV7-9 with TRBJ2-1, with 8 bases lining up with TRBD2. This TCR came from a person between 18 and 65 years old who received the Ad26.COV2.S COVID-19 vaccine or a placebo. The input for sequencing was peripheral blood, taken in a trial of Ad26.COV2.S vaccine versus placebo. In nucleotides, the CDR3 is TGTGCCAGCAGCTTAGCGCTGGGACTAGAGGAATGGGAGCAGTTCTTC. Protein: CASSLALGLEEWEQFF.